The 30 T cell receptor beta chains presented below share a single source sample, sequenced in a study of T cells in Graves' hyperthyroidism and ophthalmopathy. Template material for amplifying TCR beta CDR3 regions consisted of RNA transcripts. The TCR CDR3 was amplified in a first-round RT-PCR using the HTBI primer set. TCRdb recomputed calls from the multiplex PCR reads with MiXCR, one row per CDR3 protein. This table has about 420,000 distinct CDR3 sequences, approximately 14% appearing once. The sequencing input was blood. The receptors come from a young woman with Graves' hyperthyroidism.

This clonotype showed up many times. CDR3 bases: TGTGCCAGCAGCTTCGACCCCTCCAATGAGCAGTTCTTC. Protein: CASSFDPSNEQFF. The genes are TRBV7-9 and TRBJ2-1; unclear D gene. Per the germline V gene, CDR1 is SEHNR and CDR2 is FQNEAQ (reference sequence). Trimming stripped 3 bases from V and 6 bases from J, with 9 bases between. The CDR3 has 13 amino acids.

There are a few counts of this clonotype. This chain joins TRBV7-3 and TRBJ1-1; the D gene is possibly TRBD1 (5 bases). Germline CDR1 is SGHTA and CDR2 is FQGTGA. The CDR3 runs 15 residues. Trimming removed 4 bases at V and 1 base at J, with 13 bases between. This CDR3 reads CASSSTGTENTEAFF. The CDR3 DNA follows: TGTGCCAGCAGCTCGACGGGGACGGAGAACACTGAAGCTTTCTTT.

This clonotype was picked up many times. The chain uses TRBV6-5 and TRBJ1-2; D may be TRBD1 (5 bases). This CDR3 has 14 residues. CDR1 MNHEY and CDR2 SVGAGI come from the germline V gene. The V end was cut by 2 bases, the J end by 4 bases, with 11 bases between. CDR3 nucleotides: TGTGCCAGCAGTTACAGCAGGGTCCCCTATGGCTACACCTTC. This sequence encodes CASSYSRVPYGYTF.

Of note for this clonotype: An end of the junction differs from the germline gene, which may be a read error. This CDR3 reads CASSASPQGDPYF. Written as DNA, the CDR3 is TGTGCCAGCAGCGCCTCACCTCAAGGGGACCCCTACTTT. The genes are TRBV5-6 and TRBJ1-6; weak D call: TRBD1 (5 bases). CDR1 and CDR2 (germline): SGHDT, YYEEEE. CDR3 length: 13 residues.

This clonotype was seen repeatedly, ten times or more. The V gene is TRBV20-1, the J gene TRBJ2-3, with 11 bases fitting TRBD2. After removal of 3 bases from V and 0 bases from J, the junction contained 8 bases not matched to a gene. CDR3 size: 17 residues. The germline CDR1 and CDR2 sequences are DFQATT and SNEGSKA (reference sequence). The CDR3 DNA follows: TGCAGTGCTAGGGGGACTAGCGGACCCTTTAGCACAGATACGCAGTATTTT. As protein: CSARGTSGPFSTDTQYF.

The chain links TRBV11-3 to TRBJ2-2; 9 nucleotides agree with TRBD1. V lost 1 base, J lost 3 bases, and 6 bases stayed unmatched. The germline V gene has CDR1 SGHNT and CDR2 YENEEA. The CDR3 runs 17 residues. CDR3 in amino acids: CASSLGMDRGYTGELFF. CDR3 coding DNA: TGTGCCAGCAGCTTAGGAATGGACAGGGGCTACACCGGGGAGCTGTTTTTT.

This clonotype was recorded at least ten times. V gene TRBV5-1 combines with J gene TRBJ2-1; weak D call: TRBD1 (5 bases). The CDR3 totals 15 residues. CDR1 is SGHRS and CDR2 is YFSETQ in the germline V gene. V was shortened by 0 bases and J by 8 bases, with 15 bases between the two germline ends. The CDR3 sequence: CASSLEGRVIHEQFF. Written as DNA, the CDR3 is TGCGCCAGCAGCTTGGAGGGCAGGGTTATACATGAGCAGTTCTTC.

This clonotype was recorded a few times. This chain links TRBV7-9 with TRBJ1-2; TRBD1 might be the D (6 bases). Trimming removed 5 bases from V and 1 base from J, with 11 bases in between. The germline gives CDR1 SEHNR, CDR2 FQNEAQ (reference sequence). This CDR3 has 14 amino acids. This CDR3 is CASSRTELNYGYTF. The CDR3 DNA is TGTGCCAGCAGCCGGACAGAGCTTAACTATGGCTACACCTTC.

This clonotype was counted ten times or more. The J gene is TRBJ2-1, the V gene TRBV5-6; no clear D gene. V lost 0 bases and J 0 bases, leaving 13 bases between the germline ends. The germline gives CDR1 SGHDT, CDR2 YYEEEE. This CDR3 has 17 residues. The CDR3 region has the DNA TGTGCCAGCAGCTTGGCCGGTCTCCGCCCCTCCTACAATGAGCAGTTCTTC. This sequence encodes CASSLAGLRPSYNEQFF.

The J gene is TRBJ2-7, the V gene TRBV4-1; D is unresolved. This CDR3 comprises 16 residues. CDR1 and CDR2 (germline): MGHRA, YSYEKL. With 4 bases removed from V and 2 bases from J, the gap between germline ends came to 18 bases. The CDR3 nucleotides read TGCGCCAGCAGCCTCCCGACGGCGAATCTCGCCTACGAGCAGTACTTC. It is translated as CASSLPTANLAYEQYF.

CDR3 amino acids: CASSIRGDNSYEQYF. In nucleotides, the CDR3 is TGTGCCAGTAGTATTAGAGGGGACAACTCCTACGAGCAGTACTTC. The chain uses TRBV19 and TRBJ2-7, with a possible D match to TRBD1 (6 bases). The CDR3 runs 15 residues. Trimming took off 3 bases at V and 0 bases at J, with 12 bases between the two ends. CDR1 is LNHDA, CDR2 SQIVND, per germline (reference sequence).

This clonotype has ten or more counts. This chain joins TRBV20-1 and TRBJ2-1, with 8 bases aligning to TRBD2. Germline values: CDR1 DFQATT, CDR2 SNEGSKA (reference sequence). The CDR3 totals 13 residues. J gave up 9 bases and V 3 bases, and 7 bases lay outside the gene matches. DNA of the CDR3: TGCAGTGCTAGCGGGAGGGCCCAGGGTGAGCAGTTCTTC. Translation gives CSASGRAQGEQFF.

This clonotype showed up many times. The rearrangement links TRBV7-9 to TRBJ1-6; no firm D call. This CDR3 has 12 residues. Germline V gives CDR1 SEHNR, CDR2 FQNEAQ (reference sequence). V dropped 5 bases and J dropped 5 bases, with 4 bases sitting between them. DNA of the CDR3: TGTGCCAGCAGCGAACATAATTCACCCCTCCACTTT. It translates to CASSEHNSPLHF.

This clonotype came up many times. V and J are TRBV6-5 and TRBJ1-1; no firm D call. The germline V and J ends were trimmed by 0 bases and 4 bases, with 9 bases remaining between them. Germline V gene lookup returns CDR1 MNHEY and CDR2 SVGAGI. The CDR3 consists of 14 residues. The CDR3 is CASSYSGSSTEAFF. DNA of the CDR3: TGTGCCAGCAGTTACTCAGGGTCGAGCACTGAAGCTTTCTTT.

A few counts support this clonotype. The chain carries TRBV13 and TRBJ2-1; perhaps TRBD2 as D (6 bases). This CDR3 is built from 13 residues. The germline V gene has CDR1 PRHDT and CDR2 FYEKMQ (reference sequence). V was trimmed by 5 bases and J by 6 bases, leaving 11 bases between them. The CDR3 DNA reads TGTGCCAGCAGCCAGGGACTGCGCAATGAGCAGTTCTTC. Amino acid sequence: CASSQGLRNEQFF.

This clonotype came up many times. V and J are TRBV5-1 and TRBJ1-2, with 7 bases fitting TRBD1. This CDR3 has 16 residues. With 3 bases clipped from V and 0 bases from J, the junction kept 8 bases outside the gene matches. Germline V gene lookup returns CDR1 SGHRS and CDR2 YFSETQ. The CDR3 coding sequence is TGCGCCAGCAGCTCAGGACAGGTGCCTGCTAACTATGGCTACACCTTC. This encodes CASSSGQVPANYGYTF.

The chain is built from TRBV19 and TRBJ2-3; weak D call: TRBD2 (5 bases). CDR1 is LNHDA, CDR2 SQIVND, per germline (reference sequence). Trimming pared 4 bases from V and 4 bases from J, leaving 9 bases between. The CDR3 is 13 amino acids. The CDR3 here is CASSRRSSDTQYF. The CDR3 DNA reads TGTGCCAGTAGTAGGAGGTCCTCAGATACGCAGTATTTT.

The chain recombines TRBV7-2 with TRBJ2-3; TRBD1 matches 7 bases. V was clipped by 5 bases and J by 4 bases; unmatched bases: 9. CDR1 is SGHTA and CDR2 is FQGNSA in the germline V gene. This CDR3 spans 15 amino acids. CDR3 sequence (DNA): TGTGCCAGCAGCCGAACAACAGGGGTCGCAGATACGCAGTATTTT. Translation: CASSRTTGVADTQYF.

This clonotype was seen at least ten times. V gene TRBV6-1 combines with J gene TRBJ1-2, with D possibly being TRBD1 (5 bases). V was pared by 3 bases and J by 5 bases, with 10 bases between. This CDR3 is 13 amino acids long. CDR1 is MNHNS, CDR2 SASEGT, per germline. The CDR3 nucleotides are TGTGCCAGCAGTGAGAGAGGGACGTATGGCTACACCTTC. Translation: CASSERGTYGYTF.

The CDR3 protein is CASRGTSGSEETQYF. CDR3 coding DNA: TGTGCCAGCAGGGGGACTAGCGGGAGTGAAGAGACCCAGTACTTC. The J gene is TRBJ2-5, the V gene TRBV2; 14 bases are shared with TRBD2. V shed 6 bases, J shed 3 bases, and the junction held 3 bases outside the gene matches. CDR1 is SNHLY, CDR2 FYNNEI, per germline. This CDR3 contains 15 residues. The full variable domain, with the rest looked up from reference TRBV2 and TRBJ2-5, is EPEVTQTPSHQVTQMGQEVILRCVPISNHLYFYWYRQILGQKVEFLVSFYNNEISEKSEIFDDQFSVERPDGSNFTLKIRSTKLEDSAMYFCASRGTSGSEETQYFGPGTRLLVL.

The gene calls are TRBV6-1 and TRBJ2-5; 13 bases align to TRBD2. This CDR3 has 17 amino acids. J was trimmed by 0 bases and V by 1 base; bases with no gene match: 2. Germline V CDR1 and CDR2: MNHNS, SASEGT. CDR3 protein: CASSEGTSGGYQETQYF. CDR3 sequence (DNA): TGTGCCAGCAGTGAAGGGACTAGCGGGGGTTACCAAGAGACCCAGTACTTC.

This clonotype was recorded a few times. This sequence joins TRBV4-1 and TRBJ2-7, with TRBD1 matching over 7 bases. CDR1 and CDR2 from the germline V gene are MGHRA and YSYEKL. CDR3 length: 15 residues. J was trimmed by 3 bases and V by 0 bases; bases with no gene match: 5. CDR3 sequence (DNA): TGCGCCAGCAGCCAAGATCGGGACAGACTCTACGAGCAGTACTTC. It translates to CASSQDRDRLYEQYF.

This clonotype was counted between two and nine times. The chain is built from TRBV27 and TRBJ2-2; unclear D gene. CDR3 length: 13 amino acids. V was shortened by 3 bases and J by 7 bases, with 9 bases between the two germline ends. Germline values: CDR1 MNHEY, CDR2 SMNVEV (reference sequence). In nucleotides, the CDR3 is TGTGCCAGCAGTTTGATCCCCAACGGGGAGCTGTTTTTT. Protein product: CASSLIPNGELFF.

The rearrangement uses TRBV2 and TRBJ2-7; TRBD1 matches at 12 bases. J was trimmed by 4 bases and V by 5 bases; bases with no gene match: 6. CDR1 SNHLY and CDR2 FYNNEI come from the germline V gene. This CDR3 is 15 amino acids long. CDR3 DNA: TGTGCCAGCAGTAGGGGACAGGGGGCTAGGTACGAGCAGTACTTC. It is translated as CASSRGQGARYEQYF.

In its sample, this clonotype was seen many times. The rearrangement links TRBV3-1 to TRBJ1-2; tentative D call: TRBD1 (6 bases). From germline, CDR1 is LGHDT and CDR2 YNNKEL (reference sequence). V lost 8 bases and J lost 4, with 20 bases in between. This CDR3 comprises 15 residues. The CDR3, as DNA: TGTGCCAGCGCCGGGGGGCCGGGGGCGAGCTATGGCTACACCTTC. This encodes CASAGGPGASYGYTF.

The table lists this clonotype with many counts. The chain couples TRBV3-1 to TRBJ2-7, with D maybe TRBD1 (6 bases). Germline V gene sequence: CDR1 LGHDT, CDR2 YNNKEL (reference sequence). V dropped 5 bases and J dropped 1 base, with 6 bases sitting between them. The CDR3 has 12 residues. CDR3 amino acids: CASSTGSYEQYF. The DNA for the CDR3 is TGTGCCAGCAGCACAGGGTCCTACGAGCAGTACTTC.

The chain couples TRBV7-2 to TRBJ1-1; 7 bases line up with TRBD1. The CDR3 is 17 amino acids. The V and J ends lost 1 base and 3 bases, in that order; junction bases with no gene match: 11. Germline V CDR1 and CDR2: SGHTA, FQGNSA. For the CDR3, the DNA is TGTGCCAGCAGCTTAGGGGGGACAGTAGGTACTGACACTGAAGCTTTCTTT. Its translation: CASSLGGTVGTDTEAFF.

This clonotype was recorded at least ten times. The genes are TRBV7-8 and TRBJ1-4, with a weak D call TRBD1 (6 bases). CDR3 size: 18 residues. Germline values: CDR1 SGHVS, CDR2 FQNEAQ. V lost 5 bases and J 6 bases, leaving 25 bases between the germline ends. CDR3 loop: CASSPTAIPQGKYEKLFF. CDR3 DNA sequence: TGTGCCAGCAGCCCCACGGCCATCCCACAGGGAAAATATGAAAAACTGTTTTTT.

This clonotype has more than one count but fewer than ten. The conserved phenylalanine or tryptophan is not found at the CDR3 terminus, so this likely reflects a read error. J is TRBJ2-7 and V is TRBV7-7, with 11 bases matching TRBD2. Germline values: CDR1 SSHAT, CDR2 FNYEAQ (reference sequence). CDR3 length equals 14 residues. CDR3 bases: TGTGCTAGCAGCTTTGGGACTAGCGGTTACGAGCAGTACCTC. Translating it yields CASSFGTSGYEQYL.

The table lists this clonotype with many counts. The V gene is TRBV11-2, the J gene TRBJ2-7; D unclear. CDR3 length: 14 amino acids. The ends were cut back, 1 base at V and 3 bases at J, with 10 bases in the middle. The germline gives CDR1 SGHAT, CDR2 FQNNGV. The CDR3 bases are TGTGCCAGCAGCTTAGTTGGCTTACACTACGAGCAGTACTTC. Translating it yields CASSLVGLHYEQYF.